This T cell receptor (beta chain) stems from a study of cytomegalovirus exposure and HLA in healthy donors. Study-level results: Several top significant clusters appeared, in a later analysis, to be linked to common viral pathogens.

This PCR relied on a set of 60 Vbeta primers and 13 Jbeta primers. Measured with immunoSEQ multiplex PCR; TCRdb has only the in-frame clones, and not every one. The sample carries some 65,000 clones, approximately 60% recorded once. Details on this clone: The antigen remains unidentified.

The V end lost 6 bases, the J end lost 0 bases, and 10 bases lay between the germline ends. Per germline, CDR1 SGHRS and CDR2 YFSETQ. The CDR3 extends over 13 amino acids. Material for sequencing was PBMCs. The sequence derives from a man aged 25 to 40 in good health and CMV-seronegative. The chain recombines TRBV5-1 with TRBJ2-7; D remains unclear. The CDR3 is CASTVGPSYEQYF. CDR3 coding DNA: TGCGCCAGCACCGTGGGCCCCTCCTACGAGCAGTACTTC.